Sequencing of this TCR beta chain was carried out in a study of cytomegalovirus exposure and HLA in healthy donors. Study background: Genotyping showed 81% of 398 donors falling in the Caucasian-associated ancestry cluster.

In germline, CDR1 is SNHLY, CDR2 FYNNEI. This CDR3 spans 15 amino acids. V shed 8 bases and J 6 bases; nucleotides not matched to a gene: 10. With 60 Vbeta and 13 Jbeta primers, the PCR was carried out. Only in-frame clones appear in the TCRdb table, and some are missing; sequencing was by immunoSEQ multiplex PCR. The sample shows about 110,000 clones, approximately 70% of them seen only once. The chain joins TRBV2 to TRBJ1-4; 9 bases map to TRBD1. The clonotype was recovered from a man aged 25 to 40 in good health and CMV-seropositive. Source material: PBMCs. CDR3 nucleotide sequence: TGTGCCAGCCGTAACCGACAGGGGGGAGATGAAAAACTGTTTTTT. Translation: CASRNRQGGDEKLFF.